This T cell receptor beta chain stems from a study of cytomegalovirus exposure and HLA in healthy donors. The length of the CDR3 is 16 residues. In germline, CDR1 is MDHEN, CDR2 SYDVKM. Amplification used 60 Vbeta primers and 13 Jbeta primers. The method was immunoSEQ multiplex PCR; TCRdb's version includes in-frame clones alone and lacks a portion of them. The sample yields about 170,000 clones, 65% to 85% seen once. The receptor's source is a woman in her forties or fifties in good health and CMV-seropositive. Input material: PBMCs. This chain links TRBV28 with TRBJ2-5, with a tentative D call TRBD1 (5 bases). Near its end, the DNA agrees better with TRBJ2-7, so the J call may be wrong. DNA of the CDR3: TGTGCCAGCAGAGGGGCTGGGTGGGGCCAAAACTACGAGCAGTACTTC. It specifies CASRGAGWGQNYEQYF.